The rows below give T cell receptor beta chains drawn from one sample of a study of follicular helper T cells after annual influenza vaccination. Repertoires were generated with immunoSEQ multiplex PCR, while TCRdb's copy carries only in-frame clones and drops some. The table records around 7,300 clones, around 80% of them present only once. This sample comprised CXCR5- memory CD4+ T cells sorted from blood, obtained 7 days after influenza vaccination. Every receptor here comes from an adult who received the influenza vaccine. Both conserved end residues are part of each CDR3.

J | V | CDR3
TRBJ2-1 | TRBV9 | CASSTGNYNEQFF
TRBJ1-4 | TRBV6-1 | CASRHESTGGEKLFF
TRBJ2-4 | TRBV2 | CASSPGTDMGIQYF
TRBJ2-2 | TRBV7-3 | CASSTVVGGELFF
TRBJ1-6 | TRBV6-1 | CASTPGSYNSPLHF
TRBJ1-2 | TRBV28 | CASSRDRNYGYTF
TRBJ1-2 | TRBV30 | CAWTRQGSNYGYTF
TRBJ2-2 | TRBV9 | CASSVVSGANTGELFF
TRBJ1-1 | TRBV10-3 | CATKDGENTEAFF
TRBJ1-1 | TRBV5-1 | CASSLPGGEVTEAFF
TRBJ2-7 | TRBV6-5 | CASSYSGRPTLSEQYF
TRBJ2-7 | TRBV28 | CAIPLTGQDYEQYF
TRBJ2-2 | TRBV6-4 | CASSAGTGRTGELFF